This T cell receptor (beta chain) comes out of a study of identical twins. Per the germline V gene, CDR1 is SEHNR and CDR2 is FQNEAQ (reference sequence). After removal of 5 bases from V and 6 bases from J, the junction contained 11 bases not matched to a gene. The CDR3 sequence is 17 residues long. To note about this clonotype: The antigen is not known.

Regarding the study as a whole: Partly confounded zero-insertion analyses could result from invariant MAIT and iNKT cells. Its conclusions, products of cross-sectional statistical analysis, did not come from following the same donors.

TCRdb analysed the 5' RACE reads with MiXCR anew, one entry per CDR3 protein. Altogether nearly 200,000 distinct CDR3 sequences are present, less than 20% being singletons, with the ten largest covering 35% to 50%. The data were also submitted as part of a second study, on T cells expressing NK-cell markers. As that study records: Dominant NKG2C+ clonotype frequencies of 1.0-7.0% of CD8+ T cells were measured in about six donors.

Sample: CD8+ T cells sorted from blood. The J gene is TRBJ2-3, the V gene TRBV7-9; 13 positions agree with TRBD2. This TCR was sampled from a woman under 30 in good health. CDR3 sequence: CASSAAQLAGGLDTQYF. The CDR3 DNA reads as TGTGCCAGCAGCGCTGCCCAACTAGCGGGGGGGCTGGATACGCAGTATTTT.